Listed below are T cell receptor beta chains from one sample, sequenced in a study of T cells after yellow fever vaccination. Each CDR3 protein is one row after TCRdb ran MiXCR on the 5' RACE reads. The sample yields some 420,000 distinct CDR3 sequences, roughly a sixth seen once. Sequencing was performed on PBMCs, taken before the yellow fever booster vaccination. These receptors came from a man between 18 and 35 years old who received the YFV17D yellow fever vaccine. Both conserved end residues are part of each CDR3. Each record gives: J gene, CDR3 length, D gene, clone size, V gene, CDR3 DNA, CDR3 protein. D genes are given only for firm matches. Only part of the rows carry a size: once, few, many, or a class if the clone is expanded.

J: TRBJ2-7
length: 16
D: TRBD1
size: few
V: TRBV18
DNA: TGTGCCAGCTCAGCTTCTCCCGGGACAGCCCTATACGAGCAGTACTTC
CDR3: CASSASPGTALYEQYF

J: TRBJ1-5
length: 13
D: -
size: -
V: TRBV6-5
DNA: TGTGCCAGCAGTAGAACACAGGATCAGCCCCAGCATTTT
CDR3: CASSRTQDQPQHF

J: TRBJ2-1
length: 14
D: TRBD2
size: -
V: TRBV3-1
DNA: TGTGCCAGCAGCCAAGGATGGCTAGCGGGGGAGCAGTTCTTC
CDR3: CASSQGWLAGEQFF

J: TRBJ1-2
length: 15
D: -
size: once
V: TRBV6-1
DNA: TGTGCCAGTGGCTCGATGGGACTGATCATCTATGGCTACACCTTC
CDR3: CASGSMGLIIYGYTF

J: TRBJ2-4
length: 16
D: -
size: once
V: TRBV5-1
DNA: TGCGCCAGCAGCTTGGCCAAAGGGTTCGACAAAAACATTCAGTACTTC
CDR3: CASSLAKGFDKNIQYF

J: TRBJ2-3
length: 17
D: TRBD2
size: -
V: TRBV11-2
DNA: TGTGCCAGCACCCCCCCGTTTGGCGGGGGTGGAGGGGATACGCAGTATTTT
CDR3: CASTPPFGGGGGDTQYF

J: TRBJ2-5
length: 16
D: -
size: -
V: TRBV29-1
DNA: TGCAGCGCCGAACTCCTAACAGGGTCGGGCCGGGAGACCCAGTACTTC
CDR3: CSAELLTGSGRETQYF

J: TRBJ2-7
length: 14
D: -
size: few
V: TRBV10-1
DNA: TGCGCCAGCAGTGACGGGCAGGGCGCCTACGAGCAGTACTTC
CDR3: CASSDGQGAYEQYF

J: TRBJ2-1
length: 18
D: TRBD2
size: few
V: TRBV11-2
DNA: TGTGCCAGCAGCTTACGTGTCCCGGCGGGGGGGCCCCGCGGCGAGCAGTTCTTC
CDR3: CASSLRVPAGGPRGEQFF

J: TRBJ2-2
length: 17
D: TRBD1
size: few
V: TRBV12-5
DNA: TGTGCTAGTGGTTTCATTTTGACAGGGCTATACACCGGGGAGCTGTTTTTT
CDR3: CASGFILTGLYTGELFF

J: TRBJ2-2
length: 14
D: -
size: -
V: TRBV5-1
DNA: TGCGCCAGCAGCTCTTTACAGGGTACCGGGGAGCTGTTTTTT
CDR3: CASSSLQGTGELFF

J: TRBJ2-3
length: 16
D: -
size: few
V: TRBV21-1
DNA: TGTGCCAGCAGCTCATCTCAGGGGGCGGATACAGATACGCAGTATTTT
CDR3: CASSSSQGADTDTQYF

J: TRBJ1-4
length: 14
D: -
size: -
V: TRBV20-1
DNA: TGCAGTGCTAGAGATTCAGGGTCGAGTGAAAAACTGTTTTTT
CDR3: CSARDSGSSEKLFF

J: TRBJ2-7
length: 17
D: TRBD2
size: -
V: TRBV10-3
DNA: TGTGCCATCAGTGATTCTAGCGGGGGGCCAACCACCTACGAGCAGTACTTC
CDR3: CAISDSSGGPTTYEQYF

J: TRBJ2-3
length: 15
D: -
size: -
V: TRBV7-9
DNA: TGTGCCAGCAGCTTTAGGGCAGGGAAATGGGATACGCAGTATTTT
CDR3: CASSFRAGKWDTQYF

J: TRBJ2-2
length: 14
D: -
size: -
V: TRBV20-1
DNA: TGCAGTGCTAGAGATCGCCCCGGGACCGGGGAGCTGTTTTTT
CDR3: CSARDRPGTGELFF

J: TRBJ1-1
length: 16
D: -
size: many
V: TRBV18
DNA: TGTGCCAGCTCACCACAAACAGGGCTGGGTAACACTGAAGCTTTCTTT
CDR3: CASSPQTGLGNTEAFF

J: TRBJ1-2
length: 11
D: -
size: -
V: TRBV9
DNA: TGTGCCAGCAGCGTACCTGGGGGCTACACCTTC
CDR3: CASSVPGGYTF

J: TRBJ2-3
length: 13
D: -
size: -
V: TRBV7-2
DNA: TGTGCCAGCAGCGCAGACCTTTCGGATACGCAGTATTTT
CDR3: CASSADLSDTQYF

J: TRBJ2-2
length: 15
D: -
size: -
V: TRBV5-1
DNA: TGCGCCAGCAGCTTGCGAGGGATGAACACCGGGGAGCTGTTTTTT
CDR3: CASSLRGMNTGELFF

J: TRBJ1-1
length: 16
D: TRBD1
size: -
V: TRBV7-8
DNA: TGTGCCAGCAGCTTAAGGAGTTCAGGGGGGTGGGCTGAAGCTTTCTTT
CDR3: CASSLRSSGGWAEAFF

J: TRBJ1-1
length: 15
D: -
size: -
V: TRBV9
DNA: TGTGCCAGCAGCCTTGACGTAGGGGGGAACACTGAAGCTTTCTTT
CDR3: CASSLDVGGNTEAFF

J: TRBJ1-1
length: 15
D: -
size: -
V: TRBV30
DNA: TGTGCCTGGAGTGTACCCACAGGGTTGAACACTGAAGCTTTCTTT
CDR3: CAWSVPTGLNTEAFF

J: TRBJ2-3
length: 13
D: -
size: -
V: TRBV7-7
DNA: TGTGCTAGCAGCTTAACCTACACAGATACGCAGTATTTT
CDR3: CASSLTYTDTQYF

J: TRBJ2-1
length: 13
D: -
size: many
V: TRBV7-2
DNA: TGTGCCAGCAGCTTAAAAAGTAGAAATGAGCAGTTCTTC
CDR3: CASSLKSRNEQFF

J: TRBJ2-3
length: 15
D: TRBD2
size: -
V: TRBV10-3
DNA: TGTGCCATCAGGGGACTAGCGGGGACCACAGATACGCAGTATTTT
CDR3: CAIRGLAGTTDTQYF

J: TRBJ2-7
length: 16
D: -
size: -
V: TRBV11-2
DNA: TGTGCCAGCAGCTTAGAAGGACTCGCTCCCTCCTACGAGCAGTACTTC
CDR3: CASSLEGLAPSYEQYF

J: TRBJ2-5
length: 16
D: TRBD1
size: few
V: TRBV9
DNA: TGTGCCAGCAGCGTAGCAGGGACAGGGGCGGCAGAGACCCAGTACTTC
CDR3: CASSVAGTGAAETQYF

J: TRBJ2-2
length: 17
D: -
size: few
V: TRBV7-9
DNA: TGTGCCAGCAGCGCAGCGCGACAGCTAGCGAACACCGGGGAGCTGTTTTTT
CDR3: CASSAARQLANTGELFF

J: TRBJ2-5
length: 14
D: -
size: few
V: TRBV7-8
DNA: TGTGCCAACTCAAAGATCGGGGTAGGGGAGACCCAGTACTTC
CDR3: CANSKIGVGETQYF

J: TRBJ1-1
length: 14
D: -
size: -
V: TRBV4-3
DNA: TGCGCCAGCAGCCAAGCGGTCCAAGCGACTGAAGCTTTCTTT
CDR3: CASSQAVQATEAFF

J: TRBJ2-2
length: 16
D: -
size: -
V: TRBV20-1
DNA: TGCAGTGCTAGATCTAGGGGGCGGGAATACACCGGGGAGCTGTTTTTT
CDR3: CSARSRGREYTGELFF

J: TRBJ1-4
length: 13
D: -
size: few
V: TRBV20-1
DNA: TGCAGTGCTAGAGCAGGTTCGGGAAAAAAACTGTTTTTT
CDR3: CSARAGSGKKLFF

J: TRBJ1-2
length: 13
D: TRBD1
size: few
V: TRBV28
DNA: TGTGCCAGCAGTACCGGGACAGGGGCCAAGGACACCTTC
CDR3: CASSTGTGAKDTF

J: TRBJ1-1
length: 15
D: TRBD1
size: -
V: TRBV6-5
DNA: TGTGCCAGCAGTTTAACAGGGGGCTGGTGGTCTGAAGCTTTCTTT
CDR3: CASSLTGGWWSEAFF

J: TRBJ1-2
length: 11
D: -
size: -
V: TRBV20-1
DNA: TGCAGTCTTCCGGGGAACTATGGCTACACCTTC
CDR3: CSLPGNYGYTF

J: TRBJ1-2
length: 14
D: -
size: few
V: TRBV10-3
DNA: TGTGCCAGCCTGAGCGGGACGGGTCAATATGGCTACACCTTC
CDR3: CASLSGTGQYGYTF

J: TRBJ2-3
length: 13
D: -
size: few
V: TRBV6-6
DNA: TGTGCCAGCAGGGGCGAAAGCACAGATACGCAGTATTTT
CDR3: CASRGESTDTQYF

J: TRBJ2-2
length: 14
D: -
size: -
V: TRBV20-1
DNA: TGCAGTGCCAGGACCCCCTTCGGCACCGGGGAGCTGTTTTTT
CDR3: CSARTPFGTGELFF

J: TRBJ1-4
length: 13
D: -
size: -
V: TRBV18
DNA: TGTGCCAGCTCGCGAAAATGGGATGAAAAACTGTTTTTT
CDR3: CASSRKWDEKLFF

J: TRBJ2-1
length: 13
D: -
size: few
V: TRBV20-1
DNA: TGCAGTGCTAGACTCCAGGGTTCCAATGAGCAGTTCTTC
CDR3: CSARLQGSNEQFF